The rows below give T cell receptor beta chains drawn from one sample of a study of blood T cells in healthy people across ages. TCRdb processed the 5' RACE reads anew with MiXCR; each CDR3 protein has one entry. This sample has just over 1 million distinct CDR3 sequences, with roughly 45% found just once. The source material was blood. These receptors were collected from a woman aged 55-70 years in good health. Each CDR3 is given with its conserved first and last residue. Each record gives: D gene, J gene, clone size, V gene, CDR3 protein, CDR3 DNA. D genes are given only for firm matches. Clone size is not always given. Where it is, it says once, few, many or a class for expanded clones.

TRBD2,TRBJ2-1,NA,TRBV12-3/TRBV12-4,CASSFTSGGFYNEQFF,TGTGCCAGCAGTTTTACCAGCGGGGGTTTCTACAATGAGCAGTTCTTC
NA,TRBJ2-1,NA,TRBV15,CATSSTRSGYNEQFF,TGTGCCACCAGCAGTACTAGGTCCGGGTACAATGAGCAGTTCTTC
TRBD2,TRBJ2-3,NA,TRBV9,CASSVEGSGRSDTQYF,TGTGCCAGCAGCGTAGAGGGTAGCGGGAGATCAGATACGCAGTATTTT
NA,TRBJ2-3,NA,TRBV19,CASSPPLKADTQYF,TGTGCCAGTAGCCCCCCTCTTAAGGCAGATACGCAGTATTTT
TRBD2,TRBJ2-1,NA,TRBV6-7,CASSYSGSGKRPSSYNEQFF,TGTGCCAGCAGTTACTCGGGTAGCGGGAAGAGGCCAAGCTCCTACAATGAGCAGTTCTTC
TRBD2,TRBJ2-1,few,TRBV27,CASSSPSGRADEQFF,TGTGCCAGCAGTTCCCCTAGCGGGAGGGCCGATGAGCAGTTCTTC
TRBD1,TRBJ2-7,NA,TRBV6-6,CASSTTGLRYEQYF,TGTGCCAGCAGTACGACAGGGTTAAGGTACGAGCAGTACTTC
NA,TRBJ1-2,NA,TRBV10-3,CAILRGRNYGYTF,TGTGCCATCCTAAGGGGTAGGAACTATGGCTACACCTTC
TRBD2,TRBJ2-1,once,TRBV18,CASSPNLGLAGIEQFF,TGTGCCAGCTCACCTAACCTGGGACTAGCGGGAATTGAGCAGTTCTTC
TRBD1,TRBJ2-7,many,TRBV25-1,CASSEFEGAVYEQYF,TGTGCCAGCAGTGAATTTGAGGGGGCTGTCTACGAGCAGTACTTC
NA,TRBJ1-1,NA,TRBV12-3/TRBV12-4,CASSVTVNTEAFF,TGTGCCAGCAGTGTCACAGTGAACACTGAAGCTTTCTTT
TRBD2,TRBJ2-5,NA,TRBV7-9,CASVGTSGISYGQYF,TGTGCCAGCGTCGGGACTAGCGGGATTTCCTACGGGCAGTACTTC
NA,TRBJ2-7,NA,TRBV28,CASSGSGLFYEQYF,TGTGCCAGCAGCGGATCGGGTTTGTTCTACGAGCAGTACTTC
NA,TRBJ2-1,few,TRBV6-6,CASSLSEAIPYNEQFF,TGTGCCAGCAGCCTCTCGGAGGCCATCCCCTACAATGAGCAGTTCTTC
NA,TRBJ2-1,NA,TRBV6-5,CASSYSWDNEQFF,TGTGCCAGCAGTTACTCCTGGGACAATGAGCAGTTCTTC
NA,TRBJ1-6,NA,TRBV27,CASSLTRQEGSPLHF,TGTGCCAGCAGTTTAACCCGACAGGAAGGGTCACCCCTCCACTTT
TRBD2,TRBJ2-1,few,TRBV6-5,CASSFFLAGGEQFF,TGTGCCAGCAGTTTTTTCTTGGCGGGAGGTGAGCAGTTCTTC
NA,TRBJ1-2,few,TRBV6-5,CASSYTAGNYGYTF,TGTGCCAGCAGTTACACCGCAGGGAACTATGGCTACACCTTC
NA,TRBJ2-3,few,TRBV20-1,CSARPRGLTDTQYF,TGCAGTGCTAGACCTCGGGGCCTCACGGATACGCAGTATTTT
NA,TRBJ2-2,NA,TRBV20-1,CSARGDTLNTGELFF,TGCAGTGCTAGGGGGGACACCCTGAACACCGGGGAGCTGTTTTTT
TRBD1,TRBJ2-7,NA,TRBV6-5,CASSANRGYEQYF,TGTGCCAGCAGTGCGAACAGGGGCTACGAGCAGTACTTC
NA,TRBJ2-1,NA,TRBV20-1,CSAPKYNEQFF,TGCAGTGCCCCCAAGTACAATGAGCAGTTCTTC
TRBD2,TRBJ2-1,NA,TRBV27,CASSLFLAGEGVNEQFF,TGTGCCAGCAGTTTATTCCTAGCGGGAGAAGGAGTCAATGAGCAGTTCTTC
NA,TRBJ2-1,NA,TRBV6-5,CASSYAAGWTYNEQFF,TGTGCCAGCAGTTACGCCGCCGGGTGGACTTACAATGAGCAGTTCTTC
NA,TRBJ1-2,NA,TRBV20-1,CSARDNRLGNYGYTF,TGCAGTGCTAGAGACAATAGGTTGGGTAACTATGGCTACACCTTC
NA,TRBJ2-7,NA,TRBV7-2,CASSPGNRFYEQYF,TGTGCCAGCAGCCCAGGGAACAGATTCTACGAGCAGTACTTC
NA,TRBJ2-1,NA,TRBV6-2/TRBV6-3,CASTGSVGEQFF,TGTGCCAGCACCGGTTCGGTCGGTGAGCAGTTCTTC